This passage covers 10 T cell receptor beta chains from one sample sequenced in a study of Ad26.COV2.S vaccination and SARS-CoV-2 variants. As to treatment: some 20 received Ad26.COV2.S at low or high dose, single or two shots; a few received placebo; per-sample allocation not given. The study sampled participants on day 63 after the first vaccine or placebo injection. Only in-frame clones appear in the TCRdb table, and some are missing; sequencing was by immunoSEQ multiplex PCR. The sample has hundreds of thousands of clones, 70% to 90% seen once. Here the sequenced sample was peripheral blood, taken in a trial of Ad26.COV2.S vaccine versus placebo. The receptors stem from a person between 18 and 65 years old who received the Ad26.COV2.S COVID-19 vaccine or a placebo.

The chain uses TRBV7-3 and TRBJ1-1; D perhaps matches TRBD1 (6 bases). V was clipped by 1 base and J by 6 bases, with 9 bases between them. Germline CDR1 SGHTA, CDR2 FQGTGA. The CDR3 sequence is 13 residues long. In DNA, the CDR3 is TGTGCCAGCAGCTTAAGCAGGGGCGCTGAAGCTTTCTTT. Translated: CASSLSRGAEAFF.

This chain links TRBV3-1 (or the pseudogene TRBV3-2) with TRBJ1-1; 9 nucleotides agree with TRBD1. The germline V gene encodes CDR1 LGHDT and CDR2 YNNKEL (reference sequence). The CDR3 covers 15 residues. V shed 3 bases and J 4 bases; nucleotides not matched to a gene: 6. CDR3 in DNA: TGTGCCAGCAGCCAGGGGACAGGGTCTATCACTGAAGCTTTCTTT. This translates into CASSQGTGSITEAFF.

V usage is TRBV19 and J usage is TRBJ1-2; 9 nucleotides match TRBD1. V was clipped by 7 bases and J by 8 bases; unmatched bases: 5. CDR3 size: 12 residues. CDR1 and CDR2 (germline): LNHDA, SQIVND (reference sequence). The CDR3 DNA reads as TGTGCCAGTAATGGGGACAGGGACGGCTACACCTTC. This encodes CASNGDRDGYTF.

The rearrangement joins TRBV5-4 to TRBJ2-6; D gene unclear. V lost 0 bases, J lost 4 bases, and 8 bases lay in between. Germline V gene data show CDR1 as SGHNT and CDR2 as YYREEE (reference sequence). The length of the CDR3 is 15 residues. The CDR3 bases are TGTGCCAGCAGCTTGGGGTTCTCCGGGGCCAACGTCCTGACTTTC. It is translated as CASSLGFSGANVLTF.

The chain recombines TRBV3-1 (or the pseudogene TRBV3-2) with TRBJ1-1; no reliable D call. Trimming took off 3 bases at V and 13 bases at J, with 15 bases between the two ends. The CDR3 sequence is 12 residues long. CDR1 is LGHDT, CDR2 YNNKEL, per germline (reference sequence). The CDR3 loop reads CASSHYPMFVFF. The CDR3 coding sequence is TGTGCCAGCAGCCACTACCCCATGTTTGTTTTCTTT.

The rearrangement links TRBV5-1 to TRBJ2-1; D gene uncertain. Germline V gene data show CDR1 as SGHRS and CDR2 as YFSETQ. The V end lost 0 bases, the J end lost 8 bases, and 12 bases lay between the germline ends. This CDR3 comprises 14 residues. The chain's CDR3 is CASSLASASDEQFF. In nucleotides, the CDR3 is TGCGCCAGCAGCTTGGCGTCTGCCAGCGATGAGCAGTTCTTC.

This sequence joins TRBV19 and TRBJ2-3; TRBD2 aligns across 9 bases. The V and J ends lost 5 bases and 0 bases, in that order; junction bases with no gene match: 15. The length of the CDR3 is 19 residues. Germline V CDR1 and CDR2: LNHDA, SQIVND (reference sequence). The CDR3 coding sequence is TGTGCCAGTAGTGCAAGGGCCGGAGCTAGCGGGGACAGCACAGATACGCAGTATTTT. Translating gives CASSARAGASGDSTDTQYF.

This clone was seen more than once but under ten times. The chain links TRBV7-2 to TRBJ2-5, with D possibly TRBD1 on 7 matching bases. Germline V gene sequence: CDR1 SGHTA, CDR2 FQGNSA. The CDR3 spans 16 residues. Deletions cut 1 base from V and 1 base from J, with 13 bases between. CDR3 protein: CASSLGGTVFQETQYF. DNA of the CDR3: TGTGCCAGCAGCTTAGGCGGGACAGTCTTCCAAGAGACCCAGTACTTC.

The CDR3 sequence is CASSDPGLPNQPQHF. For the CDR3, the DNA is TGTGCCAGCAGCGACCCGGGACTTCCGAATCAGCCCCAGCATTTT. The V call is TRBV2, the J call TRBJ1-5; perhaps TRBD1 as D (5 bases). CDR1 is SNHLY, CDR2 FYNNEI, per germline. The CDR3 extends over 15 amino acids. Trimming pared 6 bases from V and 4 bases from J, leaving 16 bases between.

The V and J genes are TRBV7-6 and TRBJ2-1, with TRBD1 matching over 8 bases. V dropped 6 bases and J dropped 9; count of bases not matched to a gene: 13. Germline CDR1 and CDR2: SGHVS and FNYEAQ. CDR3 size: 15 residues. DNA of the CDR3: TGTGCCAGCAGTGGGGGCAGGGGGCCTCGGGGTGAGCAGTTCTTC. As protein: CASSGGRGPRGEQFF. The whole variable domain, remainder taken from reference TRBV7-6 and TRBJ2-1, is GAGVSQSPRYKVTKRGQDVALRCDPISGHVSLYWYRQALGQGPEFLTYFNYEAQQDKSGLPNDRFSAERPEGSISTLTIQRTEQRDSAMYRCASSGGRGPRGEQFFGPGTRLTVL.